The source of this T cell receptor (beta chain) is a study of cytomegalovirus exposure and HLA in healthy donors. Study details: Among the 350 to 400 donors who were genotyped, roughly 86% fell in the genetic ancestry cluster that is associated with self-reported Caucasian donors. Findings of the study overall: In a later analysis, at a false discovery rate of 0.05, 17,000 or so TCR beta sequences matched HLA alleles. V segments that were indistinguishable, TRBV6-2 and TRBV6-3 among them, were omitted from analysis.

The germline V gene encodes CDR1 SNHLY and CDR2 FYNNEI. After removal of 6 bases from V and 2 bases from J, the junction contained 9 bases not matched to a gene. The CDR3 contains 15 residues. The donors (healthy individuals) were bone marrow donors. The table lists this clone with a count of one. Its matching antigen is unknown. Primers: 60 Vbeta forward and 13 Jbeta reverse. Measured with immunoSEQ multiplex PCR; TCRdb has only the in-frame clones, and not every one. The table includes 280,000 or so clones, approximately 90% detected once. The receptor's source is a woman under 30 in good health and CMV-seronegative. The gene calls are TRBV2 and TRBJ1-1; 7 positions match TRBD1. The source material was PBMCs. The CDR3 spells CASSVNRGRNTEAFF. Written as DNA, the CDR3 is TGTGCCAGCAGCGTGAACAGGGGTCGAAACACTGAAGCTTTCTTT.